The entry below gives a single T cell receptor beta chain sequence along with its context. Its target is unknown. These data come from a study of cytomegalovirus exposure and HLA in healthy donors. Study-level findings and limits: Researchers counted 164 TCR beta chains as cytomegalovirus-associated.

The PCR made use of 60 Vbeta and 13 Jbeta primers. The repertoire was sequenced with immunoSEQ multiplex PCR; TCRdb's copy has only in-frame clones and lacks some. The table has 200,000 to 250,000 clones, 75% to 80% seen once. Trimming removed 1 base from V and 2 bases from J; junction bases left unmatched: 9. The CDR3 length is 16 residues. Germline loops: CDR1 GTSNPN, CDR2 SVGIG (reference sequence). V and J are TRBV30 and TRBJ2-7, with TRBD2 matching 9 bases. The TCR comes from a young man in good health and CMV-seronegative. The sequenced sample was PBMCs. The CDR3 is CAWSEWRGGPTYEQYF. DNA of the CDR3: TGTGCCTGGAGTGAATGGCGGGGGGGCCCCACCTACGAGCAGTACTTC.